A single sample gave rise to the 3 T cell receptor beta chains below, sequenced in a study of blood T cell repertoires in COVID-19. Assay used: immunoSEQ multiplex PCR; TCRdb lists only in-frame clones, some missing. The table records roughly 200,000 clones, around 88% of them present only once. The sample was peripheral blood. All receptors derive from a young woman with acute or convalescent COVID-19.

The chain is built from TRBV6-6 and TRBJ1-1, with unresolved D. Per the germline V gene, CDR1 is MNHNY and CDR2 is SVGAGI (reference sequence). V was trimmed by 4 bases and J by 5 bases, leaving 11 bases between them. The CDR3 runs 13 residues. CDR3 amino acids: CASSLGTRTEAFF. The CDR3 region has the DNA TGTGCCAGCAGTTTAGGCACGCGGACTGAAGCTTTCTTT.

V is TRBV2 and J is TRBJ2-1, with 8 bases that match TRBD2. The CDR3 extends over 15 amino acids. The germline V gene encodes CDR1 SNHLY and CDR2 FYNNEI. V was pared by 4 bases and J by 8 bases, with 10 bases of the junction left unmatched. CDR3 bases: TGTGCCAGCAGTGGGGTCCTAGCGGGTTTAGATGAGCAGTTCTTC. It is translated as CASSGVLAGLDEQFF.

The chain has TRBV3-1 (or the pseudogene TRBV3-2) and TRBJ2-1; D might be TRBD2 (7 bases). In germline, CDR1 is LGHDT, CDR2 YNNKEL (reference sequence). V dropped 0 bases and J dropped 12 bases, with 21 bases sitting between them. This CDR3 has 16 amino acids. CDR3 sequence reads: CASSQDAGALKGVQFF. For the CDR3, the DNA is TGTGCCAGCAGCCAAGATGCGGGGGCCCTGAAAGGGGTGCAGTTCTTC.